Presented here are 9 T cell receptor beta chains from one specimen sequenced in a study of early T cells in non-severe SARS-CoV-2 infection. TCRdb independently ran MiXCR on the 5' RACE reads; one entry per CDR3 protein. Among roughly 51,000 distinct CDR3 sequences, roughly 6.5% were seen once, and the ten largest hold around 3.9%. Sequences were obtained from whole blood. These receptors all stem from an adult who was a healthcare worker with PCR-confirmed SARS-CoV-2 infection or an uninfected control (not recorded which).

This clonotype was observed at least ten times. A junction end diverges from the germline sequence, so it may reflect a read error. The chain couples TRBV7-7 to TRBJ2-5, with D possibly being TRBD2 (5 bases). There are 13 residues in the CDR3. The germline V gene encodes CDR1 SSHAT and CDR2 FNYEAQ (reference sequence). CDR3 protein: CASSGTREETQYF. The CDR3 nucleotides are TGTGCTAGCAGCGGTACCCGAGAAGAGACCCAGTACTTC.

This clonotype was recorded at least ten times. The chain uses TRBV28 and TRBJ1-6, with D unclear. V was pared by 8 bases and J by 10 bases, with 6 bases between. The CDR3 contains 10 residues. Germline CDR1 MDHEN, CDR2 SYDVKM. CDR3 sequence reads: CASGWSPLHF. The CDR3, as DNA: TGTGCCAGCGGTTGGTCACCCCTCCACTTT.

The V and J genes are TRBV24-1 and TRBJ2-3, with 7 bases aligning to TRBD1. Germline V gives CDR1 KGHDR, CDR2 SFDVKD. The CDR3 loop spans 16 amino acids. V trimming: 3 bases; J trimming: 5 bases; junction bases outside the gene matches: 10. The CDR3 DNA reads as TGTGCCACCAGTGATCCGACAGGGCTCGGTAGAGATACGCAGTATTTT. Residues: CATSDPTGLGRDTQYF.

This clonotype has a count of ten or more. The chain combines TRBV10-1 with TRBJ1-1; D uncertain. The CDR3 covers 15 residues. In germline, CDR1 is WNHNN, CDR2 SYGVQD (reference sequence). The germline V and J ends were trimmed by 0 bases and 1 base, with 9 bases remaining between them. CDR3 bases: TGCGCCAGCAGTGAGTCTCTGGAGGGGAACACTGAAGCTTTCTTT. It translates to CASSESLEGNTEAFF.

This clonotype was counted ten times or more. This chain connects TRBV12-3 or TRBV12-4 to TRBJ2-3; D possibly corresponds to TRBD1 (5 bases). V lost 3 bases and J 14 bases, leaving 15 bases between the germline ends. This CDR3 contains 12 residues. The CDR3 coding sequence is TGTGCCAGCAGTTTGGAAGGGGCTGTCGCGTATTTT. This translates into CASSLEGAVAYF.

Ten or more counts support this clonotype. The V call is TRBV7-2, the J call TRBJ2-1; D not resolved. Germline lookup yields CDR1 SGHTA and CDR2 FQGNSA. V gave up 5 bases and J gave up 5 bases, with 7 bases separating them. The CDR3 is 12 residues long. In DNA form, the CDR3 reads TGTGCCAGCAGCCAAAGCAACAATGAGCAGTTCTTC. Its protein product is CASSQSNNEQFF. The full variable domain, rest sourced from reference TRBV7-2 and TRBJ2-1, is GAGVSQSPSNKVTEKGKDVELRCDPISGHTALYWYRQSLGQGLEFLIYFQGNSAPDKSGLPSDRFSAERTGGSVSTLTIQRTQQEDSAVYLCASSQSNNEQFFGPGTRLTVL.

The rearrangement uses TRBV12-3 or TRBV12-4 and TRBJ2-4, with a possible D match to TRBD1 (5 bases). The CDR3 loop spans 16 amino acids. Trimming cost V 5 bases and J 0 bases, with 14 bases left between them. The CDR3 bases are TGTGCCAGCAGTCCTCGGACACAGCTAGCCAAAAACATTCAGTACTTC. Protein: CASSPRTQLAKNIQYF.

Only a few counts were recorded for this clonotype. One end of the junction does not line up with germline, which may come from a read error. The rearrangement joins TRBV20-1 to TRBJ2-6, with unresolved D. CDR1 is DFQATT and CDR2 is SNEGSKA in the germline V gene (reference sequence). The length of the CDR3 is 16 residues. The CDR3 loop is CSANGGSGSGSNVLTF. The CDR3 coding sequence is TGCAGTGCTAACGGTGGCAGTGGCTCTGGGTCCAACGTCCTGACTTTC.

The chain combines TRBV6-2 or TRBV6-3 with TRBJ2-7, with D tentatively TRBD2 (6 bases). Per germline, CDR1 MNHEY and CDR2 SVGEGT. CDR3 length: 14 amino acids. Trimming left V 11 bases short and J 5 bases short, with 22 bases between. The CDR3 loop reads CASSWGVPYHEQYF. The CDR3 coding sequence is TGTGCCTCCTCCTGGGGGGTACCCTACCACGAGCAGTACTTC.